This T cell receptor (beta chain) was observed in a study of blood T cells in healthy people across ages. Sample-barcoded 5' priming and a J-beta primer mix drove a second PCR of roughly 7 to 11 cycles. MiXCR was run by TCRdb on the 5' RACE reads, yielding one entry per CDR3 protein. The table shows more than 900,000 distinct CDR3 sequences, with under 30% occurring only once. This clonotype has only a few counts. Germline V gene sequence: CDR1 MNHNS, CDR2 SASEGT. The CDR3 runs 14 residues. With 7 bases removed from V and 2 bases from J, the gap between germline ends came to 11 bases. These data also featured in a second study, about T cells of mothers and their children.

V is TRBV6-1 and J is TRBJ2-2; the D is unclear. Sequenced material: blood. This sequence originates from a girl aged 2 to 9 in good health. The CDR3 spells CASKAGSNTGELFF. In nucleotides, the CDR3 is TGTGCCAGCAAGGCTGGTTCAAACACCGGGGAGCTGTTTTTT.